The present TCR beta chain was sequenced within a study of shared clonotypes between healthy human individuals. Study observations and caveats: Sampling covered nothing but blood. Tissue TCR repertoires likely differ from those found in blood.

Each of the donors was a healthy adult who was HIV-negative and had not had a recent acute infection or vaccination. Researchers partitioned CD4+ cells into CD45RA+ naive and CD45RA-negative memory subsets. Evenly divided among several immunoSEQ plates was the genomic DNA of each subset. Produced via immunoSEQ multiplex PCR; TCRdb's table is partial and in-frame only. The sample holds roughly 680,000 clones, 72% seen once. Germline CDR1 is SGHAT and CDR2 is FQNNGV. The CDR3 totals 18 residues. Germline trimming cut 2 bases from V and 0 bases from J; bases unmatched to any gene: 8. Turning to this clone: The antigen is unknown.

The source is a woman aged 25 to 39 in good health. The sequenced sample consisted of memory CD4+ T cells sorted from blood. Subset here: CD45RA-negative fraction. The rearrangement joins TRBV11-2 to TRBJ2-7; 12 bases map to TRBD2. The CDR3 protein is CASSLKVGLAGLSYEQYF. In nucleotides, the CDR3 is TGTGCCAGCAGCTTAAAGGTCGGACTAGCGGGACTCTCCTACGAGCAGTACTTC.